This passage covers 19 T cell receptor beta chains from one sample sequenced in a study of post-analysis software for immune sequencing data. Antigen specificity for these receptors is unknown. Sequencing libraries made from TCR beta cDNA carried unique molecular identifiers. TCRdb itself ran the PCR reads through MiXCR, one entry per CDR3 protein. The sample includes 170,000 or so distinct CDR3 sequences, about 30% of them seen just once. Study results and limitations: Elevated frequency relative to controls characterized several TRBV segments in patients, TRBV5-6, TRBV5-1 and TRBV20-1 among them.

Sequenced material: blood. Receptor source: a girl aged 5 to 17 with multiple sclerosis.

In its sample, this clonotype was seen many times. The chain joins TRBV5-1 to TRBJ1-2, with a weak D call TRBD1 (5 bases). The CDR3 runs to 13 residues. The ends were cut back, 2 bases at V and 6 bases at J, with 11 bases in the middle. Germline loops: CDR1 SGHRS, CDR2 YFSETQ. The CDR3 is CASSFSRVDGYTF. The CDR3 nucleotides are TGCGCCAGCAGCTTCTCCAGGGTTGATGGCTACACCTTC.

The V and J genes are TRBV5-1 and TRBJ1-1, with D uncertain. V was pared by 4 bases and J by 7 bases, with 11 bases between. In germline, CDR1 is SGHRS, CDR2 YFSETQ. This CDR3 contains 12 residues. The CDR3 here is CASSEPGSEAFF. For the CDR3, the DNA is TGCGCCAGCAGCGAGCCCGGGAGTGAAGCTTTCTTT.

In its sample, this clonotype was seen a few times. V usage is TRBV29-1 and J usage is TRBJ2-1, with D uncertain. V lost 2 bases, J lost 5 bases, and 7 bases lay in between. Germline CDR1 is SQVTM and CDR2 is ANQGSEA. CDR3 length: 12 amino acids. This CDR3 is CSVENPNNEQFF. The CDR3 DNA is TGCAGCGTTGAAAACCCCAACAATGAGCAGTTCTTC.

This clonotype was found a few times. V is TRBV28 and J is TRBJ1-5; D is unresolved. The germline V gene has CDR1 MDHEN and CDR2 SYDVKM. With 9 bases removed from V and 1 base from J, the gap between germline ends came to 13 bases. The CDR3 contains 14 residues. Here the CDR3 reads CASSRRSSNQPQHF. Here the CDR3 DNA reads TGTGCCAGTTCCCGGAGGTCAAGCAATCAGCCCCAGCATTTT.

The V call is TRBV9, the J call TRBJ2-1; no firm D call. V was trimmed by 3 bases and J by 7 bases, leaving 17 bases between them. CDR1 and CDR2 from the germline V gene are SGDLS and YYNGEE. The CDR3 length is 15 residues. The CDR3 DNA reads as TGTGCCAGCAGCGGTTACGCTCCCATTGGGAATGAGCAGTTCTTC. It translates to CASSGYAPIGNEQFF.

About this clonotype: A junction boundary mismatches the germline segment, possibly from a read error. The rearrangement uses TRBV5-1 and TRBJ2-7, with D possibly matching TRBD2 (5 bases). Germline values: CDR1 SGHRS, CDR2 YFSETQ. CDR3 length: 16 amino acids. CDR3 bases: TGCGCCAGCAGCTTGGCCGGGGTTCCGAGCTCCTACGGGCAGTACTTC. Its protein product is CASSLAGVPSSYGQYF.

This clonotype was recorded at least ten times. The gene calls are TRBV24-1 and TRBJ2-5, with D possibly being TRBD1 (5 bases). CDR1 is KGHDR, CDR2 SFDVKD, per germline. Trimming removed 3 bases from V and 2 bases from J, with 12 bases in between. The CDR3 is 15 amino acids. The CDR3 loop is CATSDPEQEQETQYF. CDR3 coding DNA: TGTGCCACCAGTGATCCGGAACAGGAACAAGAGACCCAGTACTTC.

On this clonotype: This may stem from a read error, because a much larger clone lies one nucleotide away. This chain connects TRBV12-3 or TRBV12-4 to TRBJ2-5; 9 bases align to TRBD1. J was trimmed by 11 bases and V by 7 bases; bases with no gene match: 14. The CDR3 spans 14 residues. CDR3 sequence reads: CASNLGQGRDEQYF. The CDR3 region has the DNA TGTGCCAGCAACCTGGGACAGGGAAGGGATGAGCAGTACTTC.

The chain carries TRBV9 and TRBJ1-1, with 9 bases matching TRBD1. V shed 4 bases and J 1 base; nucleotides not matched to a gene: 5. This CDR3 region has 15 residues. Per germline, CDR1 SGDLS and CDR2 YYNGEE. CDR3 coding DNA: TGTGCCAGCAGCCAAAAGGGACAGGGGAACACTGAAGCTTTCTTT. This sequence encodes CASSQKGQGNTEAFF.

The genes are TRBV24-1 and TRBJ2-2, with D hard to call. CDR1 KGHDR and CDR2 SFDVKD come from the germline V gene. V was shortened by 4 bases and J by 7 bases, with 12 bases between the two germline ends. The length of the CDR3 is 14 residues. The CDR3 nucleotides read TGTGCCACCAGTGACCGTGGTATAGTCGGGGAGCTGTTTTTT. Protein sequence: CATSDRGIVGELFF.

This clonotype was found a few times. J is TRBJ1-5 and V is TRBV2, with 8 bases fitting TRBD1. With V trimmed by 4 bases and J by 11 bases, 10 bases remained unmatched. CDR3 length: 14 amino acids. Looked up from germline, CDR1 is SNHLY and CDR2 is FYNNEI. CDR3 nucleotides: TGTGCCAGCAGTGTTGGACAGGGCCCAGCCTCCCAGCATTTT. It yields the protein CASSVGQGPASQHF.

The genes are TRBV29-1 and TRBJ2-7; D unclear. Germline V gene sequence: CDR1 SQVTM, CDR2 ANQGSEA. The CDR3 length is 12 residues. In nucleotides, the CDR3 is TGCAGCGTTGTTCGAGACACCTACGAGCGGTACGTC. Residues: CSVVRDTYERYV.

This clonotype was detected many times. The V call is TRBV20-1, the J call TRBJ2-7; the D gene is possibly TRBD1 (7 bases). The CDR3 runs to 15 residues. V shed 6 bases and J shed 3 bases, with 21 bases lying between them. Germline V lookup: CDR1 DFQATT, CDR2 SNEGSKA (reference sequence). Here the CDR3 DNA reads TGCAGTGCCCTAGGGGGCGGGGAGTTGGTCTACGAGCAGTACTTC. Encoded protein: CSALGGGELVYEQYF.

In its sample, this clonotype was seen many times. V usage is TRBV20-1 and J usage is TRBJ2-3; perhaps TRBD1 as D (5 bases). V was shortened by 6 bases and J by 4 bases, with 11 bases between the two germline ends. This CDR3 is built from 12 residues. Germline CDR1 and CDR2: DFQATT and SNEGSKA (reference sequence). The CDR3 sequence: CSARQGADTQYF. Here the CDR3 DNA reads TGCAGTGCCCGACAAGGGGCAGATACGCAGTATTTT.

This clonotype has a handful of counts. This chain connects TRBV12-3 or TRBV12-4 to TRBJ1-2; D possibly corresponds to TRBD1 (5 bases). This CDR3 contains 15 residues. Trimming shortened V by 3 bases and J by 2 bases, and 13 bases separated the two germline ends. CDR3 protein: CASSFLGTDNYGYTF. CDR3 in DNA: TGTGCCAGCAGTTTCCTCGGGACGGACAACTATGGCTACACCTTC.

This clonotype was recorded many times. The gene calls are TRBV12-3 or TRBV12-4 and TRBJ2-7; tentatively, D is TRBD1 (6 bases). The CDR3 contains 14 residues. Trimming removed 5 bases at V and 2 bases at J, with 13 bases between. CDR3 coding DNA: TGTGCCAGCAGTCCTAGACAGGTTACCTACGAGCAGTACTTC. Translation: CASSPRQVTYEQYF.

This clonotype was observed many times. The chain combines TRBV27 with TRBJ1-2; D might be TRBD1 (6 bases). Germline CDR1 reads MNHEY; CDR2 reads SMNVEV (reference sequence). The length of the CDR3 is 13 residues. V lost 4 bases to trimming and J lost 10 bases, with 16 bases between them. The chain's CDR3 is CASSSSRRGSYTF. Written as DNA, the CDR3 is TGTGCCAGCAGTTCGTCCCGGAGGGGGTCCTACACCTTC.

This clonotype appeared a few times. The genes are TRBV3-1 and TRBJ1-1; D is uncertain. Germline CDR1 reads LGHDT; CDR2 reads YNNKEL (reference sequence). Trimming shortened V by 2 bases and J by 0 bases, and 10 bases separated the two germline ends. The CDR3 covers 15 residues. CDR3 region: CASSQSAPVNTEAFF. DNA for the CDR3: TGTGCCAGCAGCCAATCCGCCCCGGTGAACACTGAAGCTTTCTTT.

This clonotype has just a few counts. The V and J genes are TRBV5-5 and TRBJ1-1, with D maybe TRBD1 (6 bases). The CDR3 has 13 amino acids. Germline V lookup: CDR1 SGHKS, CDR2 YYEKEE (reference sequence). Trimming took off 0 bases at V and 5 bases at J, with 8 bases between the two ends. For the CDR3, the DNA is TGTGCCAGCAGCTTGGTCCAGGGGACTGAAGCTTTCTTT. Encoded protein: CASSLVQGTEAFF.